This T cell receptor beta chain was sequenced in a study of blood T cell repertoires in COVID-19. In the study overall: The samples span acute and convalescent COVID-19 from the United States, Italy and Spain.

Clones were sequenced by immunoSEQ multiplex PCR, and TCRdb holds only the in-frame ones, with some missing. This table has about 79,000 clones, around 89% appearing once. There are 15 residues in the CDR3. V lost 5 bases and J lost 1; bases outside the gene matches: 4. The V gene's germline CDR1 is LNHDA and CDR2 SQIVND (reference sequence). This clone was detected once. Sample: peripheral blood. This chain connects TRBV19 to TRBJ2-5; TRBD2 aligns across 10 bases. This receptor was identified in a man aged 70 or older with active or convalescent COVID-19. The CDR3 DNA follows: TGTGCCAGTAGTCCGGGACTAGCGAGCCAAGAGACCCAGTACTTC. Residues: CASSPGLASQETQYF.